This T cell receptor beta chain originates from a study of cytomegalovirus exposure and HLA in healthy donors. In the case of this clone: As yet, its antigen is unknown.

Donors likely had unrecorded immune exposures despite being nominally healthy when sampled. Study observations and caveats: Later on, a genetic analysis was performed. It linked a missense variant in DCLRE1C with V- and J-gene trimming of TCR beta. Previous analysis showed most TCR beta V segments were productive about 90% or about 30% of the time. The only immune exposure information that was available was CMV serostatus.

The PCR contained 60 Vbeta and 13 Jbeta primers. Data came from immunoSEQ multiplex PCR; TCRdb stores just in-frame clones and leaves some out. The table has 80,000 or so clones, about 80% seen once. The source of this sequence is a middle-aged woman in good health and CMV-seronegative. Sequencing used PBMCs.

The CDR3 nucleotides are TGTGCCAGCAGCGGTGGACAGGATAATCAGCCCCAGCATTTT. Protein: CASSGGQDNQPQHF. The genes are TRBV9 and TRBJ1-5; 7 positions agree with TRBD1. The junction had 4 bases not matched to a gene; V was cut back by 3 bases and J by 4 bases. Per the germline V gene, CDR1 is SGDLS and CDR2 is YYNGEE. There are 14 residues in the CDR3.